This T cell receptor beta chain was found in a study of T cell repertoires in cytomegalovirus infection. Study overall: Selected CMV epitopes included recently identified HLA-C-restricted ones as well as well-studied HLA-B-restricted ones. Public signatures in TCR beta pointed to CMV infection and matching HLA type. General study points: Public TCR beta family frequency separated CMV-and-HLA carriers, including in an independent cohort. HLA-C-restricted CMV clonotypes gave the most frequent clonotype in two of eight donors.

A word on this clonotype: No antigen is known for it.

A single record per CDR3 protein comes from TCRdb applying MiXCR to the reads. The profile shows about 470,000 distinct CDR3 sequences, under 45% of them singletons. The TCR sequence derives from a human donor in good health (CMV status not recorded). Some clones in this sample may be carry-over from other donors' samples. The material was cultured PBMCs, obtained from culture after CMV antigen stimulation.

Here the CDR3 DNA reads TGCAGTGCTCACCGGGACAGGGATTCACCCCTCCACTTT. It is translated as CSAHRDRDSPLHF. The chain is built from TRBV20-1 and TRBJ1-6, with 9 positions matching TRBD1. The V gene end was trimmed by 5 bases and the J gene end by 8 bases; junction bases not matched to a gene: 4. This CDR3 has 13 amino acids. The germline V gene encodes CDR1 DFQATT and CDR2 SNEGSKA (reference sequence).